Listed here are 32 T cell receptor beta chains from one sample, sequenced in a study of cytomegalovirus exposure and HLA in healthy donors. PCR involved 60 Vbeta and 13 Jbeta primers. Profiling relied on immunoSEQ multiplex PCR, and the TCRdb table lists in-frame clones only, not all of them. The sample holds 250,000 to 350,000 clones, 70% to 90% seen once. The source material was PBMCs. The receptor set was obtained from a man aged 40-55 years in good health and CMV-seropositive.

Many counts were recorded for this clone. V is TRBV29-1 and J is TRBJ1-2, with D perhaps matching TRBD1 (6 bases). The germline V gene has CDR1 SQVTM and CDR2 ANQGSEA. The V and J ends lost 6 bases and 6 bases respectively, with 14 bases between them. CDR3 length: 12 amino acids. The CDR3 nucleotides read TGCAGCGTCGGCCAGGGGTCCCATGGCTACACCTTC. Translated: CSVGQGSHGYTF.

The chain is built from TRBV28 and TRBJ2-7, with D possibly being TRBD1 (5 bases). This CDR3 has 13 residues. CDR1 and CDR2 (germline): MDHEN, SYDVKM. The V gene lost 8 bases and the J gene lost 0 bases, with 11 bases spanning the gap. CDR3 sequence: CASGIQASYEQYF. The CDR3 DNA is TGTGCCAGCGGCATACAGGCCTCCTACGAGCAGTACTTC.

CDR3 sequence: CASSYILGLTEAFF. Here the CDR3 DNA reads TGTGCCAGCAGTTATATCCTCGGTCTTACTGAAGCTTTCTTT. J is TRBJ1-1 and V is TRBV6-5; D remains ambiguous. Germline CDR1 is MNHEY and CDR2 is SVGAGI. The CDR3 extends over 14 amino acids. The ends were cut back, 3 bases at V and 5 bases at J, with 13 bases in the middle.

V is TRBV19 and J is TRBJ2-3, with D unclear. Trimming removed 1 base at V and 2 bases at J, with 7 bases between. Germline CDR1 is LNHDA and CDR2 is SQIVND (reference sequence). CDR3 size: 14 residues. This chain's CDR3 is CASSIGQNTDTQYF. Written as DNA, the CDR3 is TGTGCCAGTAGTATAGGGCAGAACACAGATACGCAGTATTTT.

This chain connects TRBV7-9 to TRBJ2-7; D might be TRBD2 (6 bases). Trimming took off 6 bases at V and 6 bases at J, with 9 bases between the two ends. The CDR3 spans 11 residues. Germline V gene lookup returns CDR1 SEHNR and CDR2 FQNEAQ (reference sequence). The CDR3 protein is CASRGTAEQYF. CDR3 in DNA: TGTGCCAGCAGGGGGACTGCCGAGCAGTACTTC.

The J gene is TRBJ2-1, the V gene TRBV6-5; the D gene is possibly TRBD1 (6 bases). V was shortened by 6 bases and J by 8 bases, with 8 bases between the two germline ends. Germline loops: CDR1 MNHEY, CDR2 SVGAGI. The CDR3 extends over 11 amino acids. CDR3 coding DNA: TGTGCCAGCAGAACAGGGTATGAGCAGTTCTTC. This translates into CASRTGYEQFF.

J is TRBJ2-1 and V is TRBV6-5; 10 bases line up with TRBD2. The CDR3 is 16 residues long. V gave up 2 bases and J gave up 10 bases; unmatched junction bases: 11. Per germline, CDR1 MNHEY and CDR2 SVGAGI. The CDR3 region is CASSYRTSGKWGEQFF. The DNA for the CDR3 is TGTGCCAGCAGTTACCGGACTAGCGGAAAGTGGGGGGAGCAGTTCTTC.

V and J are TRBV5-1 and TRBJ1-1; 7 bases agree with TRBD1. V dropped 5 bases and J dropped 1; count of bases not matched to a gene: 8. The CDR3 is 15 amino acids. Germline-derived CDR1 and CDR2 are SGHRS and YFSETQ. CDR3 sequence reads: CASRLTGLGNTEAFF. CDR3 sequence (DNA): TGCGCCAGCAGACTGACAGGGTTGGGGAACACTGAAGCTTTCTTT. Complete variable domain (other parts from reference TRBV5-1 and TRBJ1-1): KAGVTQTPRYLIKTRGQQVTLSCSPISGHRSVSWYQQTPGQGLQFLFEYFSETQRNKGNFPGRFSGRQFSNSRSEMNVSTLELGDSALYLCASRLTGLGNTEAFFGQGTRLTVV.

V usage is TRBV21-1 and J usage is TRBJ2-2; the table's D call, TRBD1, has no DNA check behind it. TRBV21-1 is noted as a pseudogene. The CDR3 contains 17 residues. The CDR3 loop is CASSTFTGELNTGELFF. For the CDR3, the DNA is TGTGCCAGCAGCACCTTCACAGGGGAATTGAACACCGGGGAGCTGTTTTTT.

Turning to this clone: Other DNA sequences in the same sample also yield this CDR3. The chain joins TRBV27 to TRBJ1-1; 7 positions agree with TRBD1. V was clipped by 2 bases and J by 4 bases; unmatched bases: 1. The length of the CDR3 is 13 residues. Germline loops: CDR1 MNHEY, CDR2 SMNVEV (reference sequence). This CDR3 is CASSLPGGTEAFF. The CDR3 DNA follows: TGTGCCAGCAGTTTACCAGGGGGCACTGAAGCTTTCTTT.

Only one count was recorded for this clone. The germline gene is not matched at one end of the junction; a read error may be the cause. V and J are TRBV18 and TRBJ2-1; D is perhaps TRBD1 (5 bases). The CDR3 has 13 amino acids. CDR1 and CDR2 (germline): KGHSH, LQKENI. The CDR3, as DNA: TGTGCCAGCTCACCACCGGCCCGACAGTTTTGGGTCTTC. Its protein is CASSPPARQFWVF. Filled out from reference TRBV18 and TRBJ2-1, the complete variable domain reads NAGVMQNPRHLVRRRGQEARLRCSPMKGHSHVYWYRQLPEEGLKFMVYLQKENIIDESGMPKERFSAEFPKEGPSILRIQQVVRGDSAAYFCASSPPARQFWVFGPGTRLTVL.

V usage is TRBV19 and J usage is TRBJ1-2; 8 nucleotides agree with TRBD1. The V segment lost 5 bases and the J segment 3 bases; nucleotides outside the gene matches: 5. The CDR3 has 14 residues. The V gene's germline CDR1 is LNHDA and CDR2 SQIVND (reference sequence). Here the CDR3 DNA reads TGTGCCAGTAGTCTCAGGGGGCGTGACTATGGCTACACCTTC. Translating gives CASSLRGRDYGYTF.

The rearrangement joins TRBV6-1 to TRBJ2-5; tentative D call: TRBD1 (5 bases). The end of the DNA is better explained by TRBJ2-7, so the J call may be wrong. This CDR3 comprises 13 residues. The germline gives CDR1 MNHNS, CDR2 SASEGT. The CDR3 is CAIAGLNSYEQYF. CDR3 DNA: TGTGCCATTGCAGGGTTAAACTCCTACGAGCAGTACTTC.

The V gene is TRBV28, the J gene TRBJ2-1; maybe TRBD1 (6 bases). Germline assignment: CDR1 MDHEN and CDR2 SYDVKM. Trimming cost V 6 bases and J 4 bases, with 7 bases left between them. The CDR3 spans 12 residues. CDR3 residues: CASRQGYNEQFF. Written as DNA, the CDR3 is TGTGCCAGCAGACAGGGTTACAATGAGCAGTTCTTC.

The table lists this clone with a count of one. The chain carries TRBV14 and TRBJ2-1; D perhaps matches TRBD2 (5 bases). V shed 0 bases and J shed 16 bases, with 13 bases lying between them. Germline V gives CDR1 SGHDN, CDR2 FVKESK. The length of the CDR3 is 12 residues. CDR3 nucleotide sequence: TGTGCCAGCAGCCAAGATGAGCGGTCTGGATTCTTC. It codes for CASSQDERSGFF.

V usage is TRBV2 and J usage is TRBJ2-7, with D perhaps TRBD1 (5 bases). Trimming removed 0 bases from V and 3 bases from J, with 9 bases in between. CDR1 and CDR2 (germline): SNHLY, FYNNEI. The CDR3 runs 14 residues. In DNA, the CDR3 is TGTGCCAGCAGTGAAGCACCGGACAACTACGAGCAGTACTTC. Translating gives CASSEAPDNYEQYF.

This chain connects TRBV18 to TRBJ2-3; 10 bases fit TRBD2. CDR1 is KGHSH and CDR2 is LQKENI in the germline V gene. There are 15 residues in the CDR3. V lost 5 bases and J lost 4; bases outside the gene matches: 6. CDR3 in DNA: TGTGCCAGCTCAAGGGCTAGCGGGAGTCCAGATACGCAGTATTTT. Protein product: CASSRASGSPDTQYF.

For the CDR3, the DNA is TGTGCCAGCAGCGTAGGGGACAGACGGGATGAAAAACTGTTTTTT. It encodes CASSVGDRRDEKLFF. The rearrangement joins TRBV7-8 to TRBJ1-4; 7 bases fit TRBD1. The germline CDR1 and CDR2 sequences are SGHVS and FQNEAQ. This CDR3 region has 15 residues. The V segment lost 5 bases and the J segment 6 bases; nucleotides outside the gene matches: 9.

The rearrangement links TRBV10-3 to TRBJ1-5; 9 bases are shared with TRBD1. V lost 6 bases, J lost 0 bases, and 18 bases stayed unmatched. The CDR3 consists of 20 residues. Looked up from germline, CDR1 is ENHRY and CDR2 is SYGVKD. The CDR3 loop is CAIRAERQGGRWTSNQPQHF. DNA for the CDR3: TGTGCCATCAGGGCCGAGAGACAGGGGGGGCGATGGACTAGCAATCAGCCCCAGCATTTT.

The V call is TRBV7-2, the J call TRBJ2-1; 7 bases map to TRBD1. Per germline, CDR1 SGHTA and CDR2 FQGNSA. The CDR3 has 16 residues. Trimming took 0 bases from V and 2 from J; bases not matched to a gene: 4. The CDR3 here is CASSLASGGAYNEQFF. CDR3 nucleotides: TGTGCCAGCAGCTTAGCCTCAGGGGGAGCCTACAATGAGCAGTTCTTC.

This chain connects TRBV11-3 to TRBJ2-1, with 8 bases that match TRBD1. J gave up 2 bases and V 4 bases, and 4 bases lay outside the gene matches. The CDR3 totals 15 residues. Germline V gives CDR1 SGHNT, CDR2 YENEEA. This CDR3 is CASSSGQGPYNEQFF. The CDR3 region has the DNA TGTGCCAGCAGCTCCGGACAGGGCCCCTACAATGAGCAGTTCTTC.

The chain is built from TRBV5-1 and TRBJ1-3; 9 nucleotides line up with TRBD1. The germline V gene has CDR1 SGHRS and CDR2 YFSETQ. The CDR3 runs 15 residues. Unmatched junction bases numbered 4, after V lost 4 bases and J lost 2 bases. Written as DNA, the CDR3 is TGCGCCAGCAGCCCTGGGACAGGGACTGGAAACACCATATATTTT. Encoded protein: CASSPGTGTGNTIYF.

The chain is built from TRBV6-1 and TRBJ2-1; D is perhaps TRBD2 (6 bases). Trimming pared 10 bases from V and 5 bases from J, leaving 18 bases between. This CDR3 comprises 14 residues. Germline CDR1 is MNHNS and CDR2 is SASEGT. The CDR3 loop reads CATTRRAMDNEQFF. DNA for the CDR3: TGTGCCACCACCCGGAGGGCGATGGACAATGAGCAGTTCTTC.

This chain joins TRBV5-4 and TRBJ2-7, with 9 bases identical to TRBD1. The V gene end was trimmed by 4 bases and the J gene end by 5 bases; junction bases not matched to a gene: 13. Germline V gene lookup returns CDR1 SGHNT and CDR2 YYREEE (reference sequence). The CDR3 is 16 residues long. The CDR3 DNA sequence: TGTGCCAGCAGCCCGAGGGGGGGGACAGGGCCCCACGAGCAGTACTTC. This encodes CASSPRGGTGPHEQYF.

The J gene is TRBJ2-1, the V gene TRBV7-2; 8 bases map to TRBD1. Germline lookup yields CDR1 SGHTA and CDR2 FQGNSA. Losses at the gene ends were 2 bases for V and 2 bases for J; bases not matched to a gene: 8. This CDR3 region has 17 residues. The CDR3 DNA is TGTGCCAGCAGCTTACCGTACAGGGGGAAGGCCTACAATGAGCAGTTCTTC. As protein: CASSLPYRGKAYNEQFF.

The genes are TRBV29-1 and TRBJ1-2; TRBD1 matches at 9 bases. This CDR3 spans 15 amino acids. The J segment lost 8 bases and the V segment lost 4 bases, leaving 14 bases of the junction unmatched. Germline CDR1 SQVTM, CDR2 ANQGSEA. The CDR3 spells CSVAPHLRQGEGYTF. CDR3 DNA: TGCAGCGTTGCACCACACTTACGACAGGGGGAAGGCTACACCTTC.

Worth noting for this clone: This same CDR3 is encoded by further DNA sequences in the sample. The rearrangement joins TRBV7-9 to TRBJ2-7, with 10 bases fitting TRBD2. V was pared by 6 bases and J by 4 bases, with 3 bases of the junction left unmatched. CDR1 SEHNR and CDR2 FQNEAQ come from the germline V gene (reference sequence). The CDR3 contains 13 residues. CDR3 protein: CASSLAGVYEQYF. For the CDR3, the DNA is TGTGCCAGCAGTCTAGCGGGAGTTTACGAGCAGTACTTC.

This chain connects TRBV10-2 to TRBJ2-7; D is undetermined. CDR3 size: 13 residues. Germline V gene data show CDR1 as WSHSY and CDR2 as SAAADI. The V end was cut by 2 bases, the J end by 1 base, with 6 bases between. The CDR3, as DNA: TGCGCCAGCAGTGAGGCAGGTTCCTACGAGCAGTACTTC. It specifies CASSEAGSYEQYF.

The chain links TRBV27 to TRBJ2-1, with D perhaps matching TRBD2 (5 bases). Looked up from germline, CDR1 is MNHEY and CDR2 is SMNVEV (reference sequence). The CDR3 is made up of 12 amino acids. V dropped 5 bases and J dropped 12 bases, with 14 bases sitting between them. The chain's CDR3 is CASSQTTLVQFF. CDR3 nucleotides: TGTGCCAGCAGTCAGACTACTCTGGTGCAGTTCTTC.

V is TRBV14 and J is TRBJ2-5; D call uncertain. V dropped 1 base and J dropped 2 bases, with 8 bases sitting between them. The germline V gene has CDR1 SGHDN and CDR2 FVKESK. The CDR3 totals 14 residues. The CDR3 spells CASSQGSIQETQYF. The DNA of the CDR3 is TGTGCCAGCAGCCAAGGGAGTATTCAAGAGACCCAGTACTTC.

This chain joins TRBV19 and TRBJ1-1, with a weak D call TRBD1 (5 bases). Trimming removed 0 bases from V and 2 bases from J, with 13 bases in between. Germline V CDR1 and CDR2: LNHDA, SQIVND (reference sequence). CDR3 length equals 16 residues. This CDR3 reads CASSIDSQGLNTEAFF. As DNA, the CDR3 is TGTGCCAGTAGTATAGATTCTCAGGGACTTAACACTGAAGCTTTCTTT.

The chain recombines TRBV10-3 with TRBJ2-5, with D tentatively TRBD1 (6 bases). CDR1 ENHRY and CDR2 SYGVKD come from the germline V gene. Deletions cut 3 bases from V and 1 base from J, with 12 bases between. The CDR3 sequence is 15 residues long. For the CDR3, the DNA is TGTGCCATCAGTGACCGGGACACTGCCCAAGAGACCCAGTACTTC. Translation: CAISDRDTAQETQYF.